The T cell receptor (beta chain) described here comes from a study of T cells after yellow fever vaccination. General observations from the study: Once the booster was given, most primary-vaccination clones reappeared, at about 96% for CD4 and around 90% for CD8.

A single record per CDR3 protein comes from TCRdb applying MiXCR to the 5' RACE reads. The sample includes under 400,000 distinct CDR3 sequences, 11% seen only once; the top ten take roughly 18%. This clonotype was picked up a small number of times. Its matching antigen is unknown. This CDR3 spans 14 amino acids. V lost 0 bases, J lost 8 bases, and 14 bases lay in between. Sequences were derived from PBMCs, sampled on the day of the first yellow fever vaccination. This TCR came from a man between 18 and 35 years old who received the YFV17D yellow fever vaccine. This chain joins TRBV12-3 or TRBV12-4 and TRBJ2-7; D uncertain. CDR3 loop: CASSLALSRQKQYF. For the CDR3, the DNA is TGTGCCAGCAGTTTAGCGCTGTCACGGCAGAAGCAGTACTTC.